The present entry profiles one TCR beta chain with its context. The sample comes from a study of blood T cell repertoires in COVID-19. Study-wide background: Researchers got acute and convalescent COVID-19 samples from the United States, Italy and Spain. PBMCs, B-cell-depleted T cells, or T cells provided the cDNA or gDNA that made up the material.

In the original workflow: Counts of nucleated cells, estimated from reference gene primer amplification, were obtained. The assay was immunoSEQ multiplex PCR, and TCRdb's table has in-frame clones only and misses some. That table supplies the V and J calls and clone size; D and trimming were determined from the DNA. The profile shows over 60,000 clones, 85% to 90% of them singletons. Per the germline V gene, CDR1 is SGHRS and CDR2 is YFSETQ. CDR3 length: 13 amino acids. With 4 bases removed from V and 0 bases from J, the gap between germline ends came to 2 bases. The genes are TRBV5-1 and TRBJ1-6, with D hard to call. The material sequenced was peripheral blood. The sequence came from a man between 65 and 79 years old with active or convalescent COVID-19. The CDR3 region has the DNA TGCGCCAGCAGCCGCTCCTATAATTCACCCCTCCACTTT. It yields the protein CASSRSYNSPLHF.